Below are 22 T cell receptor beta chains sequenced from a single sample in a study of blood T cell repertoires in COVID-19. Generated by immunoSEQ multiplex PCR, the TCRdb table keeps only in-frame clones and is missing some. Of under 40,000 clones listed, around 87% are singletons. The sequenced sample was peripheral blood. These TCRs come from a middle-aged man with active or convalescent COVID-19.

This sequence joins TRBV14 and TRBJ1-5; D uncertain. Trimming removed 4 bases from V and 0 bases from J, with 4 bases in between. CDR3 length: 13 residues. Germline assignment: CDR1 SGHDN and CDR2 FVKESK. CDR3 bases: TGTGCCAGCAGCCGTAATAGCAATCAGCCCCAGCATTTT. Protein product: CASSRNSNQPQHF. Complete variable domain (other parts from reference TRBV14 and TRBJ1-5): EAGVTQFPSHSVIEKGQTVTLRCDPISGHDNLYWYRRVMGKEIKFLLHFVKESKQDESGMPNNRFLAERTGGTYSTLKVQPAELEDSGVYFCASSRNSNQPQHFGDGTRLSIL.

J is TRBJ1-6 and V is TRBV19, with D unclear. V lost 4 bases to trimming and J lost 0 bases, with 10 bases between them. Germline V gene data show CDR1 as LNHDA and CDR2 as SQIVND (reference sequence). This CDR3 is built from 16 residues. CDR3 coding DNA: TGTGCCAGTAGTACGGGTCGGAACTCCTATAATTCACCCCTCCACTTT. Translation gives CASSTGRNSYNSPLHF.

The rearrangement uses TRBV4-1 and TRBJ2-1, with TRBD2 matching 8 bases. The trim removed 3 bases at V and 0 bases at J, leaving 7 bases unmatched. This CDR3 has 17 amino acids. Germline assignment: CDR1 MGHRA and CDR2 YSYEKL. The CDR3 DNA is TGCGCCAGCAGCCATGGCGGACTAGCTCGCTCCTACAATGAGCAGTTCTTC. The encoded protein is CASSHGGLARSYNEQFF.

This rearrangement joins TRBV28 to TRBJ2-7; TRBD2 aligns across 8 bases. Per the germline V gene, CDR1 is MDHEN and CDR2 is SYDVKM. Losses at the gene ends were 3 bases for V and 5 bases for J; bases not matched to a gene: 9. There are 15 residues in the CDR3. Here the CDR3 reads CASSFRGAGVNEQYV. The CDR3 DNA reads TGTGCCAGCAGTTTCCGAGGAGCGGGGGTCAACGAGCAGTACGTC.

CDR3 loop: CASSPPTASLQPQHF. The CDR3 DNA is TGCGCCAGCAGCCCCCCGACAGCGTCCCTTCAGCCCCAGCATTTT. The chain combines TRBV4-1 with TRBJ1-5, with a tentative D call TRBD1 (5 bases). This CDR3 is built from 15 residues. Per the germline V gene, CDR1 is MGHRA and CDR2 is YSYEKL. The germline V and J ends were trimmed by 4 bases and 6 bases, with 16 bases remaining between them.

The CDR3 bases are TGTGCCAGCAGGGGGGGGACACTCAAACCCTACGAGCAGTACGTC. Protein: CASRGGTLKPYEQYV. The V call is TRBV5-4, the J call TRBJ2-7; D may be TRBD2 (7 bases). Germline V gene sequence: CDR1 SGHNT, CDR2 YYREEE (reference sequence). V was cut by 5 bases and J by 2 bases, with 17 bases left in between. The CDR3 runs 15 residues.

The rearrangement joins TRBV5-1 to TRBJ2-1; 9 positions match TRBD2. In germline, CDR1 is SGHRS, CDR2 YFSETQ. The V and J ends lost 0 bases and 5 bases, in that order; junction bases with no gene match: 3. The CDR3 runs 15 residues. CDR3 in amino acids: CASSLGGRANNEQFF. CDR3 nucleotides: TGCGCCAGCAGCTTGGGCGGGAGGGCCAACAATGAGCAGTTCTTC.

The V call is TRBV30, the J call TRBJ2-7; 12 nucleotides align to TRBD1. This CDR3 has 18 residues. V shed 0 bases, J shed 2 bases, and the junction held 11 bases outside the gene matches. The germline CDR1 and CDR2 sequences are GTSNPN and SVGIG (reference sequence). The CDR3 bases are TGTGCCTGGAGTGTCTGGGACAGGGGGCCTAGAATGGCCTACGAGCAGTACTTC. Its protein product is CAWSVWDRGPRMAYEQYF.

The chain links TRBV19 to TRBJ1-5, with 7 positions matching TRBD1. CDR3 length: 14 residues. Germline CDR1 and CDR2: LNHDA and SQIVND (reference sequence). Trimming removed 5 bases from V and 9 bases from J; junction bases left unmatched: 10. Here the CDR3 reads CASSGPGQLWPQHF. The CDR3 coding sequence is TGTGCCAGTAGTGGGCCGGGACAGCTTTGGCCCCAGCATTTT.

This clone has only a few counts. The chain employs TRBV7-8 and TRBJ2-3, with 8 positions matching TRBD1. The CDR3 extends over 15 amino acids. The J segment lost 1 base and the V segment lost 5 bases, leaving 5 bases of the junction unmatched. Germline lookup yields CDR1 SGHVS and CDR2 FQNEAQ. DNA of the CDR3: TGTGCCAGCAGCAGAATGACAGGGGGCACAGATACGCAGTATTTT. Its protein product is CASSRMTGGTDTQYF.

The chain carries TRBV9 and TRBJ1-1; 9 bases are shared with TRBD1. With V trimmed by 3 bases and J by 1 base, 7 bases remained unmatched. Germline lookup yields CDR1 SGDLS and CDR2 YYNGEE. CDR3 length: 16 residues. CDR3 amino acids: CASSGGQGRGNTEAFF. In DNA form, the CDR3 reads TGTGCCAGCAGCGGAGGACAGGGGAGGGGGAACACTGAAGCTTTCTTT.

CDR3: CASSSQGGVAEAFF. CDR3 DNA: TGTGCCAGCAGTTCACAGGGGGGTGTGGCTGAAGCTTTCTTT. The chain combines TRBV28 with TRBJ1-1; TRBD1 matches 8 bases. Germline lookup yields CDR1 MDHEN and CDR2 SYDVKM. J lost 6 bases, V lost 4 bases, and 7 bases had no gene match. The CDR3 covers 14 residues.

This chain connects TRBV7-2 to TRBJ2-1; D possibly corresponds to TRBD2 (7 bases). Trimming cost V 1 base and J 6 bases, with 13 bases left between them. This CDR3 is 15 amino acids long. Germline V gene lookup returns CDR1 SGHTA and CDR2 FQGNSA. In DNA, the CDR3 is TGTGCCAGCAGCTTAGAGGGGGGGGGCATCAATGAGCAGTTCTTC. Protein: CASSLEGGGINEQFF.

The V and J genes are TRBV4-1 and TRBJ2-5; tentatively, D is TRBD1 (6 bases). The CDR3 has 14 amino acids. V was trimmed by 1 base and J by 4 bases, leaving 10 bases between them. Germline V lookup: CDR1 MGHRA, CDR2 YSYEKL. This CDR3 is CASSQGTVGETQYF. The CDR3, as DNA: TGCGCCAGCAGCCAAGGGACAGTTGGAGAGACCCAGTACTTC.

This rearrangement joins TRBV27 to TRBJ2-5; D may be TRBD2 (6 bases). Trimming removed 11 bases from V and 7 bases from J, with 23 bases in between. The CDR3 length is 14 residues. Germline assignment: CDR1 MNHEY and CDR2 SMNVEV (reference sequence). The CDR3 DNA sequence: TGTGCCGCGTCGAGCCCGGGGGAAGGAGGGACCCAGTACTTC. This encodes CAASSPGEGGTQYF.

The chain is built from TRBV24-1 and TRBJ2-3, with 9 bases that match TRBD2. CDR1 and CDR2 (germline): KGHDR, SFDVKD. The junction had 12 bases not matched to a gene; V was cut back by 4 bases and J by 2 bases. There are 18 residues in the CDR3. As DNA, the CDR3 is TGTGCCACCAGTGACCCCGACAGACTAGCGGAGGCCACAGATACGCAGTATTTT. Protein product: CATSDPDRLAEATDTQYF.

The rearrangement links TRBV15 to TRBJ2-3; tentatively, D is TRBD2 (6 bases). This CDR3 is 13 amino acids long. The V gene lost 0 bases and the J gene lost 10 bases, with 11 bases spanning the gap. Germline assignment: CDR1 LNHNV and CDR2 YYDKDF (reference sequence). CDR3 DNA: TGTGCCACCAGCAGAGAAGGAGGAGGGGCGCAGTATTTT. Encoded protein: CATSREGGGAQYF.

This chain connects TRBV2 to TRBJ1-1, with unresolved D. The germline CDR1 and CDR2 sequences are SNHLY and FYNNEI. V lost 7 bases to trimming and J lost 0 bases, with 9 bases between them. The CDR3 loop spans 13 amino acids. CDR3 nucleotide sequence: TGTGCCAGCATTTCCCAGGTGAACACTGAAGCTTTCTTT. Residues: CASISQVNTEAFF.

This clone appeared a few times. The V gene is TRBV15, the J gene TRBJ1-1; D remains ambiguous. Per germline, CDR1 LNHNV and CDR2 YYDKDF (reference sequence). V was shortened by 1 base and J by 1 base, with 7 bases between the two germline ends. The CDR3 sequence is 14 residues long. The CDR3 DNA sequence: TGTGCCACCAGCAGAGGAGGCAGGAACACTGAAGCTTTCTTT. Translated, it gives CATSRGGRNTEAFF. The full variable domain, completed using reference TRBV15 and TRBJ1-1, is DAMVIQNPRYQVTQFGKPVTLSCSQTLNHNVMYWYQQKSSQAPKLLFHYYDKDFNNEADTPDNFQSRRPNTSFCFLDIRSPGLGDTAMYLCATSRGGRNTEAFFGQGTRLTVV.

This chain joins TRBV10-3 and TRBJ2-1, with 8 bases that match TRBD2. Trimming cost V 2 bases and J 8 bases; bases outside gene matches: 8. The CDR3 spans 15 residues. Looked up from germline, CDR1 is ENHRY and CDR2 is SYGVKD. The CDR3 sequence is CAISEAREGVYEQFF. The CDR3 DNA reads TGTGCCATCAGTGAGGCCCGGGAGGGGGTTTATGAGCAGTTCTTC.

V is TRBV28 and J is TRBJ2-7; TRBD2 matches 8 bases. Looked up from germline, CDR1 is MDHEN and CDR2 is SYDVKM. J gave up 2 bases and V 2 bases, and 2 bases lay outside the gene matches. CDR3 length equals 14 residues. DNA for the CDR3: TGTGCCAGCAGTTTAGCGGGGGGTACCTACGAGCAGTACGTC. Its translation is CASSLAGGTYEQYV.

The count of this clone is one. This chain connects TRBV2 to TRBJ1-1; no clear D gene. This CDR3 spans 14 amino acids. Per the germline V gene, CDR1 is SNHLY and CDR2 is FYNNEI. The V end lost 1 base, the J end lost 6 bases, and 12 bases lay between the germline ends. The CDR3, as DNA: TGTGCCAGCAGTGAAGGTATAGTTCGGGCTGAAGCTTTCTTT. Its protein product is CASSEGIVRAEAFF.